Detailed here is one T cell receptor beta chain. What it binds is not known. This specimen comes from a study of PD-1 blockade in classical Hodgkin lymphoma. Time point denoted: cycle 4 day 1 (C4D1), after about 6 weeks of nivolumab. Every patient relapsed after autologous stem cell transplantation, and brentuximab vedotin exposure varied. Study-wide findings and caveats: After ASCT, patients who started nivolumab under 1 year later were excluded. Baseline diversity was lower in partial responders and progressors than complete responders.

Germline CDR1 reads SGHDN; CDR2 reads FVKESK. Unmatched junction bases numbered 6, after V lost 3 bases and J lost 7 bases. The CDR3 is made up of 14 amino acids. The assay was immunoSEQ multiplex PCR, and TCRdb's table has in-frame clones only and misses some. The sample comprises tens of thousands of clones, 90% of which are singletons, and about 2.9% rests with the top ten. Source: peripheral blood mononuclear cells (PBMCs), taken before the fourth cycle of nivolumab. This receptor was obtained from a human donor with classical Hodgkin lymphoma. The chain combines TRBV14 with TRBJ2-5; 9 bases agree with TRBD1. CDR3 sequence reads: CASSQGTGSGTQYF. The CDR3 coding sequence is TGTGCCAGCAGCCAGGGGACAGGGAGCGGGACCCAGTACTTC.